These T cell receptor beta chains were read from a single sample in a study of T cell responses to AZD1222 COVID-19 vaccine. The repertoire was sequenced with immunoSEQ multiplex PCR; TCRdb's copy has only in-frame clones and lacks some. The table shows about 54,000 clones, with 80% to 90% occurring only once. This specimen was peripheral blood, taken 28 days after the second AZD1222 dose. The receptors come from an adult who received the AZD1222 COVID-19 vaccine. Both conserved end residues are part of each CDR3. Each record gives: V gene, J gene, D gene, CDR3 DNA, CDR3 protein. A D gene is named only where the DNA matches it firmly.

>TRBV7-9|TRBJ2-2|NA
TGTGCCAGCAGCTCTAGATCGAACACCGGGGAGCTGTTTTTT
CASSSRSNTGELFF
>TRBV5-5|TRBJ2-2|NA
TGTGCCAGCAGCTCCCTCTCAGGTCCGACGAACACCGGGGAGCTGTTTTTT
CASSSLSGPTNTGELFF
>TRBV7-2|TRBJ1-1|NA
TGTGCCAGCAGCTTAGATTGGGGGAGTGAAGCTTTCTTT
CASSLDWGSEAFF
>TRBV11-2|TRBJ2-2|NA
TGTGCCAGCAGCTTAGACAGAGGGGACACCGGGGAGCTGTTTTTT
CASSLDRGDTGELFF
>TRBV5-1|TRBJ2-1|NA
TGCGCCAGCAGCGTTAGCGCAAACGAAGGGAATGAGCAGTTCTTC
CASSVSANEGNEQFF
>TRBV5-1|TRBJ2-1|NA
TGCGCCAGCAGATATTCTAATGAGCAGTTCTTC
CASRYSNEQFF
>TRBV7-2|TRBJ2-1|NA
TGTGCCAGCAGCCCAGCGGGTACTACTCGCAATGAGCAGTTCTTC
CASSPAGTTRNEQFF
>TRBV6-5|TRBJ2-1|TRBD2
TGTGCCAGCAGTTACTTGGCGGGAGTAATCAATGAGCAGTTCTTC
CASSYLAGVINEQFF
>TRBV3-1/TRBV3-2|TRBJ2-2|TRBD2
TGTGCCAGCAGCCAAGAAAGGCTAGCGGGAGAGATCGGGGAGCTGTTTTTT
CASSQERLAGEIGELFF
>TRBV9|TRBJ1-2|NA
TGTGCCAGCAGCATACCAGGGGGCTACACCTTC
CASSIPGGYTF
>TRBV5-8|TRBJ1-5|NA
TGTGCCAGCAGCTTGGAGAGGGCTCAGCCCCAGCATTTT
CASSLERAQPQHF
>TRBV30|TRBJ1-1|NA
TGTGCCTGGAGTGTAGGGGCTCGTGAAGCTTTCTTT
CAWSVGAREAFF
>TRBV6-5|TRBJ1-6|NA
TGTGCCAGCAGTTACGGGCACGATAATTCACCCCTCCACTTT
CASSYGHDNSPLHF
>TRBV7-9|TRBJ1-2|TRBD1
TGTGCCAGCAGCTCCAGCGACAGGGCTCTCTTC
CASSSSDRALF